These 15 T cell receptor beta chains share one sample of origin, sequenced in a study of OX40 agonist ivuxolimab in advanced cancers. Sequencing used immunoSEQ multiplex PCR; TCRdb keeps in-frame clones, though not all of them. The table records fewer than 60,000 clones, around 82% of them present only once. The material was CD4+ or CD8+ T cells sorted from blood, obtained in a trial of the OX40 agonist ivuxolimab. The receptors come from an adult with an advanced solid tumor such as melanoma, head and neck, liver or kidney cancer.

V is TRBV28 and J is TRBJ2-6; maybe TRBD1 (7 bases). The CDR3 has 20 residues. CDR1 MDHEN and CDR2 SYDVKM come from the germline V gene. V lost 8 bases to trimming and J lost 1 base, with 27 bases between them. CDR3 residues: CASAILRRGRGRSGANVLTF. CDR3 coding DNA: TGTGCCAGCGCAATACTACGTAGGGGGCGGGGAAGATCTGGGGCCAACGTCCTGACTTTC.

V gene TRBV7-9 combines with J gene TRBJ2-7; a possible D gene is TRBD1 (6 bases). With 5 bases removed from V and 7 bases from J, the gap between germline ends came to 15 bases. The CDR3 totals 13 residues. The V gene's germline CDR1 is SEHNR and CDR2 FQNEAQ (reference sequence). Here the CDR3 reads CASSPGGHEEQYF. The CDR3 DNA follows: TGTGCCAGCAGCCCTGGGGGCCACGAGGAGCAGTACTTC.

The V gene is TRBV19, the J gene TRBJ1-2, with D uncertain. The CDR3 loop spans 13 amino acids. V shed 6 bases and J shed 4 bases, with 12 bases lying between them. Germline lookup yields CDR1 LNHDA and CDR2 SQIVND (reference sequence). In DNA, the CDR3 is TGTGCCAGTAGACCGACTGGGAGCTATGGCTACACCTTC. Amino acids: CASRPTGSYGYTF.

This clone has a single count. V is TRBV18 and J is TRBJ2-3; 8 nucleotides agree with TRBD1. Per the germline V gene, CDR1 is KGHSH and CDR2 is LQKENI. V was clipped by 1 base and J by 3 bases; unmatched bases: 3. The CDR3 contains 15 residues. This CDR3 is CASSPRTGTTDTQYF. CDR3 DNA: TGTGCCAGCTCACCACGGACAGGGACAACAGATACGCAGTATTTT.

This sequence joins TRBV7-9 and TRBJ1-1; a weak D match, TRBD1 (5 bases). The CDR3 is 13 amino acids. Looked up from germline, CDR1 is SEHNR and CDR2 is FQNEAQ (reference sequence). The ends were cut back, 4 bases at V and 4 bases at J, with 10 bases in the middle. The CDR3 DNA reads as TGTGCCAGCAGCTCCCAGGGTATCACTGAAGCTTTCTTT. It translates to CASSSQGITEAFF.

The chain is built from TRBV5-4 and TRBJ1-3; the D is unclear. The CDR3 extends over 14 amino acids. Trimming pared 9 bases from V and 4 bases from J, leaving 17 bases between. Germline V gene lookup returns CDR1 SGHNT and CDR2 YYREEE (reference sequence). The CDR3 region is CATKRSLRGNTIYF. CDR3 DNA: TGTGCCACGAAACGTAGCCTCAGGGGAAACACCATATATTTT. Using reference TRBV5-4 and TRBJ1-3 for the parts outside the CDR3, the full variable domain is ETGVTQSPTHLIKTRGQQVTLRCSSQSGHNTVSWYQQALGQGPQFIFQYYREEENGRGNFPPRFSGLQFPNYSSELNVNALELDDSALYLCATKRSLRGNTIYFGEGSWLTVV.

The rearrangement links TRBV11-2 to TRBJ1-6; possible D gene TRBD1, 5 bases. Germline CDR1 SGHAT, CDR2 FQNNGV. Trimming removed 3 bases from V and 9 bases from J, with 9 bases in between. CDR3 length equals 13 residues. This chain's CDR3 is CASSFAQGSPLHF. The DNA of the CDR3 is TGTGCCAGCAGCTTTGCTCAGGGTTCACCCCTCCACTTT.

This chain joins TRBV28 and TRBJ2-7; no clear D gene. There are 10 residues in the CDR3. Trimming stripped 6 bases from V and 6 bases from J, with 6 bases between. Looked up from germline, CDR1 is MDHEN and CDR2 is SYDVKM. DNA of the CDR3: TGTGCCAGCAGCAAGCGCGAGCAGTACTTC. Translated: CASSKREQYF. Drawing the rest from reference TRBV28 and TRBJ2-7, the complete variable domain is DVKVTQSSRYLVKRTGEKVFLECVQDMDHENMFWYRQDPGLGLRLIYFSYDVKMKEKGDIPEGYSVSREKKERFSLILESASTNQTSMYLCASSKREQYFGPGTRLTVT.

CDR3 amino acids: CASTSDSYEQYF. Here the CDR3 DNA reads TGTGCCAGCACCAGCGACAGCTACGAGCAGTACTTC. The rearrangement uses TRBV28 and TRBJ2-7, with D perhaps TRBD1 (5 bases). CDR1 and CDR2 (germline): MDHEN, SYDVKM. This CDR3 contains 12 residues. The ends were cut back, 7 bases at V and 3 bases at J, with 10 bases in the middle.

The chain recombines TRBV4-1 with TRBJ1-2; 7 bases agree with TRBD1. V shed 3 bases and J 3 bases; nucleotides not matched to a gene: 10. The CDR3 loop spans 16 amino acids. The V gene's germline CDR1 is MGHRA and CDR2 YSYEKL. The CDR3 nucleotides read TGCGCCAGCAGCCACACTCCGGGACAGTTTGACTATGGCTACACCTTC. Translating it yields CASSHTPGQFDYGYTF.

Points on this clone: The sample has other DNA sequences that encode this CDR3 too. The rearrangement uses TRBV27 and TRBJ1-2; TRBD1 is a possible D gene (5 bases). The CDR3 has 13 residues. The V and J ends lost 3 bases and 4 bases respectively, with 9 bases between them. Germline V CDR1 and CDR2: MNHEY, SMNVEV (reference sequence). The chain's CDR3 is CASSLRGGYGYTF. DNA of the CDR3: TGTGCCAGCAGTTTGAGGGGCGGCTATGGCTACACCTTC.

The chain recombines TRBV5-1 with TRBJ2-7, with D possibly TRBD1 on 5 matching bases. Germline lookup yields CDR1 SGHRS and CDR2 YFSETQ. The CDR3 covers 13 residues. V lost 0 bases and J lost 3, with 7 bases in between. The DNA of the CDR3 is TGCGCCAGCAGCTTGGAACAGGTCTACGAGCAGTACTTC. Translating it yields CASSLEQVYEQYF.

The chain employs TRBV6-1 and TRBJ2-3; D unclear. Germline V gene data show CDR1 as MNHNS and CDR2 as SASEGT. V was clipped by 4 bases and J by 8 bases, with 13 bases between them. This CDR3 has 13 amino acids. The CDR3 here is CASSGGLASTQYF. The CDR3 DNA follows: TGTGCCAGCAGTGGAGGATTGGCCAGTACGCAGTATTTT.

The table lists this clone with a few counts. The chain is built from TRBV30 and TRBJ1-1; 9 bases are a match to TRBD1. This CDR3 is built from 13 residues. Trimming cost V 4 bases and J 3 bases; bases outside gene matches: 3. Germline CDR1 GTSNPN, CDR2 SVGIG (reference sequence). The chain's CDR3 is CAWKGQGHTEAFF. The DNA of the CDR3 is TGTGCCTGGAAGGGACAGGGCCACACTGAAGCTTTCTTT.

The chain uses TRBV11-3 and TRBJ2-7; D gene uncertain. The V end was cut by 5 bases, the J end by 3 bases, with 20 bases between. The CDR3 has 16 residues. From germline, CDR1 is SGHNT and CDR2 YENEEA. The CDR3 DNA follows: TGTGCCAGCAGCCTGACGTCGTGGCCTGCCAGCTACGAGCAGTACTTC. This translates into CASSLTSWPASYEQYF.